These 12 T cell receptor beta chains were all obtained from the same sample, sequenced in a study of blood T cell repertoires in COVID-19. Produced via immunoSEQ multiplex PCR; TCRdb's table is partial and in-frame only. This table has roughly 250,000 clones, roughly nine tenths appearing once. What was sequenced was PBMCs or T cells enriched from blood (not recorded which). All receptors derive from a woman aged 18 to 35 who had recovered from COVID-19.

This clone was seen once. This rearrangement joins TRBV2 to TRBJ2-3, with 7 bases lining up with TRBD1. The V gene end was trimmed by 9 bases and the J gene end by 2 bases; junction bases not matched to a gene: 11. The germline V gene encodes CDR1 SNHLY and CDR2 FYNNEI. The CDR3 has 15 residues. Here the CDR3 reads CARLNPGQTTDTQYF. CDR3 DNA sequence: TGTGCCAGGCTGAACCCGGGACAGACCACAGATACGCAGTATTTT.

Only a few counts were recorded for this clone. Germline is not matched at one junction end, which may reflect a read error. The chain has TRBV7-7 and TRBJ2-5, with D tentatively TRBD1 (6 bases). The CDR3 has 15 amino acids. Germline V gene data show CDR1 as SSHAT and CDR2 as FNYEAQ (reference sequence). CDR3 sequence: CASSLSGRGVETQYF. For the CDR3, the DNA is TGTGCTAGCAGCTTATCGGGCAGGGGTGTCGAGACCCAGTACTTC.

The genes are TRBV5-1 and TRBJ2-3; the D gene is possibly TRBD2 (6 bases). Germline loops: CDR1 SGHRS, CDR2 YFSETQ. V lost 4 bases to trimming and J lost 4 bases, with 16 bases between them. The CDR3 length is 15 residues. The CDR3 loop is CASSPLAVGPDTQYF. CDR3 nucleotides: TGCGCCAGCAGCCCTTTAGCGGTAGGGCCAGATACGCAGTATTTT.

The rearrangement links TRBV7-9 to TRBJ2-3; perhaps TRBD1 as D (6 bases). V was clipped by 5 bases and J by 2 bases, with 17 bases between them. Per germline, CDR1 SEHNR and CDR2 FQNEAQ (reference sequence). CDR3 size: 16 residues. The CDR3 loop is CASSPSGGGDTDTQYF. The CDR3 DNA follows: TGTGCCAGCAGCCCATCAGGTGGGGGCGACACAGATACGCAGTATTTT.

This chain links TRBV5-1 with TRBJ2-1, with D possibly being TRBD1 (6 bases). CDR1 and CDR2 from the germline V gene are SGHRS and YFSETQ. Trimming stripped 4 bases from V and 8 bases from J, with 19 bases between. This CDR3 has 15 amino acids. DNA of the CDR3: TGCGCCAGCAGCGAGGCGACAGGATCGTTCGATGAGCAGTTCTTC. This encodes CASSEATGSFDEQFF.

The V and J genes are TRBV27 and TRBJ1-5; perhaps TRBD1 as D (5 bases). Germline assignment: CDR1 MNHEY and CDR2 SMNVEV (reference sequence). Trimming stripped 3 bases from V and 0 bases from J, with 12 bases between. CDR3 length equals 16 residues. The CDR3 loop is CASSLGPPDSNQPQHF. As DNA, the CDR3 is TGTGCCAGCAGTTTGGGGCCTCCGGATAGCAATCAGCCCCAGCATTTT.

V and J are TRBV5-1 and TRBJ2-6, with D possibly TRBD1 on 6 matching bases. With 0 bases removed from V and 0 bases from J, the gap between germline ends came to 10 bases. CDR1 and CDR2 from the germline V gene are SGHRS and YFSETQ. CDR3 length equals 17 residues. CDR3 nucleotide sequence: TGCGCCAGCAGCTTGGGACAGGTGAACTCTGGGGCCAACGTCCTGACTTTC. Translated: CASSLGQVNSGANVLTF.

This chain uses TRBV6-2 or TRBV6-3 with TRBJ1-3; D is ambiguous. Germline assignment: CDR1 MNHEY and CDR2 SVGEGT. This CDR3 is built from 14 residues. V gave up 6 bases and J gave up 0 bases, with 9 bases separating them. CDR3 sequence reads: CASSPLSSGNTIYF. In nucleotides, the CDR3 is TGTGCCAGCAGCCCTCTCAGCTCTGGAAACACCATATATTTT.

The genes are TRBV6-5 and TRBJ1-2; D possibly corresponds to TRBD1 (6 bases). Germline CDR1 is MNHEY and CDR2 is SVGAGI. V was pared by 7 bases and J by 6 bases, with 15 bases between. The CDR3 totals 13 residues. CDR3 in DNA: TGTGCCAGCACTCGAGACAGGTTAAATGGCTACACCTTC. Its protein is CASTRDRLNGYTF.

This sequence joins TRBV6-5 and TRBJ1-2, with D possibly being TRBD1 (6 bases). Looked up from germline, CDR1 is MNHEY and CDR2 is SVGAGI. The CDR3 is 15 residues long. The V end lost 9 bases, the J end lost 6 bases, and 23 bases lay between the germline ends. The CDR3 DNA reads as TGTGCCAGTCAGGGGACCGGGAGGGGTAATAATGGCTACACCTTC. Translated, it gives CASQGTGRGNNGYTF.

The chain carries TRBV6-4 and TRBJ2-2; possibly TRBD2 for D (6 bases). In germline, CDR1 is MRHNA, CDR2 SNTAGT. Trimming removed 0 bases at V and 1 base at J, with 9 bases between. The CDR3 loop spans 16 amino acids. CDR3 amino acids: CASSDSPAGNTGELFF. The DNA of the CDR3 is TGTGCCAGCAGTGACTCACCAGCGGGGAACACCGGGGAGCTGTTTTTT.

The V call is TRBV24-1, the J call TRBJ2-1; 14 positions agree with TRBD2. After removal of 4 bases from V and 6 bases from J, the junction contained 4 bases not matched to a gene. Germline V gene lookup returns CDR1 KGHDR and CDR2 SFDVKD. The CDR3 spans 16 residues. The CDR3 spells CATSDTGLAGGNEQFF. DNA for the CDR3: TGTGCCACCAGTGACACCGGACTAGCGGGGGGCAATGAGCAGTTCTTC.